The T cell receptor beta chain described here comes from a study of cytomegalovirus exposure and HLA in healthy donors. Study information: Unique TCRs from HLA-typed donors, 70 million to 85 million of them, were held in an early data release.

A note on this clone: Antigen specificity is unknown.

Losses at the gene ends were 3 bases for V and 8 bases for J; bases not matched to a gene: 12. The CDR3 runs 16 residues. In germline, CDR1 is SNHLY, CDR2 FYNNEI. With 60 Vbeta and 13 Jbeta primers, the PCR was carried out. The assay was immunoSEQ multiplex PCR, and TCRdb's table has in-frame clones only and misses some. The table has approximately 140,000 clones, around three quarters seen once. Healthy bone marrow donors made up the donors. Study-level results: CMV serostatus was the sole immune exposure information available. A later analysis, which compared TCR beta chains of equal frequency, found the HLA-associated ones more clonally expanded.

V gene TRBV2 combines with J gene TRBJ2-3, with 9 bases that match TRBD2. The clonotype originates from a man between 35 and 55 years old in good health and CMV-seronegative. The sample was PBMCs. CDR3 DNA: TGTGCCAGCAGTGAGCGACTAGCGGCTGCGGGCGGTACGCAGTATTTT. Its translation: CASSERLAAAGGTQYF.